A single sample gave rise to the 31 T cell receptor beta chains below, sequenced in a study of Ad26.COV2.S vaccination and SARS-CoV-2 variants. Treatment denoted: over 15 received Ad26.COV2.S at low or high dose, single or two shots; 5 received placebo; per-sample allocation not given. Samples analyzed were those drawn on day 63 after the first vaccine or placebo injection. Clones were read by immunoSEQ multiplex PCR, and TCRdb kept only the in-frame ones, dropping some. The data hold 300,000 to 400,000 clones, with about 88% observed a single time. The sequencing used peripheral blood, collected in a trial of Ad26.COV2.S vaccine versus placebo. The source of these receptors is a person aged 18-65 years who received the Ad26.COV2.S COVID-19 vaccine or a placebo.

The chain carries TRBV6-1 and TRBJ1-1; possible D gene TRBD1, 5 bases. Trimming stripped 3 bases from V and 1 base from J, with 9 bases between. Looked up from germline, CDR1 is MNHNS and CDR2 is SASEGT. The CDR3 runs 14 residues. The CDR3 spells CASSDQGPNTEAFF. Here the CDR3 DNA reads TGTGCCAGCAGTGACCAGGGCCCGAACACTGAAGCTTTCTTT.

This chain uses TRBV4-3 with TRBJ1-1; D ambiguous. CDR3 length equals 13 residues. V lost 5 bases and J lost 1, with 8 bases in between. Germline CDR1 is LGHNA and CDR2 is YSLEER. CDR3 region: CASSTGWNTEAFF. CDR3 sequence (DNA): TGCGCCAGCAGCACCGGTTGGAACACTGAAGCTTTCTTT.

The gene calls are TRBV18 and TRBJ1-1; D is uncertain. Trimming took off 5 bases at V and 0 bases at J, with 16 bases between the two ends. Germline V gene sequence: CDR1 KGHSH, CDR2 LQKENI. This CDR3 comprises 16 residues. In DNA form, the CDR3 reads TGTGCCAGCTCAGCCCTAAGGCAGGAATTGAACACTGAAGCTTTCTTT. The encoded protein is CASSALRQELNTEAFF. Combining the CDR3 with reference TRBV18 and TRBJ1-1 gives the whole variable domain NAGVMQNPRHLVRRRGQEARLRCSPMKGHSHVYWYRQLPEEGLKFMVYLQKENIIDESGMPKERFSAEFPKEGPSILRIQQVVRGDSAAYFCASSALRQELNTEAFFGQGTRLTVV.

The DNA of the CDR3 is TGTGCCAGCAGTGAAAGGGGGCGGAACACCATATATTTT. Translated: CASSERGRNTIYF. The chain couples TRBV25-1 to TRBJ1-3; 7 positions match TRBD1. V shed 2 bases, J shed 7 bases, and the junction held 2 bases outside the gene matches. Germline CDR1 MGHDK, CDR2 SYGVNS. The CDR3 spans 13 residues.

The gene calls are TRBV6-5 and TRBJ2-3, with D possibly TRBD2 on 5 matching bases. V lost 2 bases and J 4 bases, leaving 16 bases between the germline ends. Germline V gene lookup returns CDR1 MNHEY and CDR2 SVGAGI. CDR3 length: 16 residues. CDR3 residues: CASSYTGLAKSDTQYF. DNA for the CDR3: TGTGCCAGCAGTTACACCGGACTGGCTAAGTCAGATACGCAGTATTTT.

This rearrangement joins TRBV7-6 to TRBJ1-5; 11 nucleotides match TRBD1. V was pared by 1 base and J by 7 bases, with 3 bases of the junction left unmatched. From germline, CDR1 is SGHVS and CDR2 FNYEAQ. The CDR3 extends over 15 amino acids. CDR3: CASSLGTGGIQPQHF. In DNA, the CDR3 is TGTGCCAGCAGCTTAGGGACAGGGGGCATCCAGCCCCAGCATTTT. Drawing the rest from reference TRBV7-6 and TRBJ1-5, the complete variable domain is GAGVSQSPRYKVTKRGQDVALRCDPISGHVSLYWYRQALGQGPEFLTYFNYEAQQDKSGLPNDRFSAERPEGSISTLTIQRTEQRDSAMYRCASSLGTGGIQPQHFGDGTRLSIL.

This clone was seen a handful of times. This CDR3 reads CASKDTNFNQPQHF. Here the CDR3 DNA reads TGTGCCAGCAAAGACACGAACTTCAATCAGCCCCAGCATTTT. The genes are TRBV28 and TRBJ1-5, with D uncertain. CDR3 length equals 14 residues. CDR1 and CDR2 (germline): MDHEN, SYDVKM. Trimming removed 7 bases at V and 3 bases at J, with 13 bases between.

The V gene is TRBV12-3 or TRBV12-4, the J gene TRBJ2-1, with TRBD2 as a possible D gene (6 bases). This CDR3 is 11 amino acids long. V dropped 3 bases and J dropped 14 bases, with 11 bases sitting between them. The CDR3 nucleotides are TGTGCCAGCAGTTTTGGGTGGGAGGAGTTCTTC. It encodes CASSFGWEEFF.

The genes are TRBV7-2 and TRBJ2-5; a weak D match, TRBD2 (5 bases). Germline assignment: CDR1 SGHTA and CDR2 FQGNSA. The length of the CDR3 is 14 residues. V gave up 1 base and J gave up 1 base, with 7 bases separating them. In nucleotides, the CDR3 is TGTGCCAGCAGCTTAGACCGGGGCCAAGAGACCCAGTACTTC. Its protein is CASSLDRGQETQYF.

J is TRBJ1-6 and V is TRBV6-2 or TRBV6-3; D gene unclear. The CDR3 runs to 11 residues. CDR1 is MNHEY, CDR2 SVGEGT, per germline. The ends were cut back, 4 bases at V and 18 bases at J, with 13 bases in the middle. The CDR3 sequence is CASSSTLVHHF. Written as DNA, the CDR3 is TGTGCCAGCAGTTCTACCCTGGTCCACCACTTT.

The chain employs TRBV2 and TRBJ1-5; 8 positions match TRBD1. This CDR3 region has 19 residues. Germline V CDR1 and CDR2: SNHLY, FYNNEI. Trimming at V came to 2 bases and at J to 0 bases, leaving 12 bases not matched to a gene. CDR3 amino acids: CASSEYPDRADHSNQPQHF. CDR3 DNA sequence: TGTGCCAGCAGTGAATATCCGGACAGGGCCGATCATAGCAATCAGCCCCAGCATTTT. Based on the CDR3 plus reference TRBV2 and TRBJ1-5, the full variable domain is EPEVTQTPSHQVTQMGQEVILRCVPISNHLYFYWYRQILGQKVEFLVSFYNNEISEKSEIFDDQFSVERPDGSNFTLKIRSTKLEDSAMYFCASSEYPDRADHSNQPQHFGDGTRLSIL.

This chain connects TRBV10-3 to TRBJ2-7; no definite D call. Looked up from germline, CDR1 is ENHRY and CDR2 is SYGVKD. Trimming removed 0 bases at V and 6 bases at J, with 9 bases between. The CDR3 covers 13 residues. The CDR3 sequence is CAISESVQAEQYF. CDR3 nucleotides: TGTGCCATCAGTGAGTCGGTTCAGGCCGAGCAGTACTTC.

As for this clone: One end of the junction does not line up with germline, which may come from a read error. CDR3 protein: CASSQSHGDSIPHLF. The CDR3 coding sequence is TGTGCCAGCAGCCAGTCCCACGGAGATTCCATCCCCCACCTCTTC. V and J are TRBV3-1 (or the pseudogene TRBV3-2) and TRBJ2-7; D call uncertain. The germline V gene has CDR1 LGHDT and CDR2 YNNKEL (reference sequence). The CDR3 spans 15 residues.

The V call is TRBV19, the J call TRBJ1-1, with D possibly TRBD1 on 5 matching bases. CDR3 size: 13 residues. Looked up from germline, CDR1 is LNHDA and CDR2 is SQIVND (reference sequence). Trimming cost V 4 bases and J 5 bases, with 11 bases left between them. This chain's CDR3 is CASSTQGLTEAFF. CDR3 bases: TGTGCCAGTAGTACTCAGGGTCTGACTGAAGCTTTCTTT.

The chain recombines TRBV7-2 with TRBJ2-7, with D possibly being TRBD1 or TRBD2 (5 bases each). The V gene's germline CDR1 is SGHTA and CDR2 FQGNSA. CDR3 length: 13 residues. The V and J ends lost 7 bases and 6 bases respectively, with 16 bases between them. The CDR3 region is CASIRAGGREQYF. The CDR3 region has the DNA TGTGCCAGCATAAGGGCTGGGGGACGCGAGCAGTACTTC.

This clone appeared many times. This chain connects TRBV10-3 to TRBJ2-7, with D unresolved. The CDR3 spans 13 residues. The V end was cut by 3 bases, the J end by 9 bases, with 15 bases between. The germline V gene encodes CDR1 ENHRY and CDR2 SYGVKD. Written as DNA, the CDR3 is TGTGCCATCAGTGAACCCCGGTTCCCGGGGCAGTACTTC. Translating gives CAISEPRFPGQYF.

This clone was counted only a few times. The V gene is TRBV7-9, the J gene TRBJ2-7; 7 positions agree with TRBD2. Looked up from germline, CDR1 is SEHNR and CDR2 is FQNEAQ (reference sequence). Germline trimming cut 8 bases from V and 3 bases from J; bases unmatched to any gene: 13. The CDR3 loop spans 15 amino acids. The CDR3 nucleotides are TGTGCCAGCGAGTCAGGGACGGGAGGTGTCTACGAGCAGTACTTC. This gives the protein CASESGTGGVYEQYF.

This clone was seen just once. This chain connects TRBV7-8 to TRBJ2-7; 8 nucleotides agree with TRBD2. Germline trimming cut 2 bases from V and 2 bases from J; bases unmatched to any gene: 5. This CDR3 has 15 amino acids. Per the germline V gene, CDR1 is SGHVS and CDR2 is FQNEAQ. The chain's CDR3 is CASSLFSGSTYEQYF. The CDR3 bases are TGTGCCAGCAGCTTATTCAGCGGGAGTACCTACGAGCAGTACTTC.

This clone was seen once. This chain joins TRBV29-1 and TRBJ2-4; the D gene is possibly TRBD1 (6 bases). V lost 6 bases to trimming and J lost 1 base, with 10 bases between them. This CDR3 region has 13 residues. Looked up from germline, CDR1 is SQVTM and CDR2 is ANQGSEA. CDR3 DNA sequence: TGCAGCGTCCCACAGGGTGCCAAAAACATTCAGTACTTC. Protein sequence: CSVPQGAKNIQYF.

This clone was seen at least ten times. The gene calls are TRBV28 and TRBJ1-5, with D possibly matching TRBD1 (6 bases). Trimming stripped 3 bases from V and 7 bases from J, with 16 bases between. The CDR3 is 15 residues long. Looked up from germline, CDR1 is MDHEN and CDR2 is SYDVKM. The CDR3 reads CASSFQGLGGQPQHF. CDR3 nucleotides: TGTGCCAGCAGTTTTCAGGGGCTCGGCGGGCAGCCCCAGCATTTT.

The chain links TRBV5-8 to TRBJ1-2; perhaps TRBD1 as D (5 bases). The CDR3 runs to 15 residues. With 2 bases removed from V and 0 bases from J, the gap between germline ends came to 11 bases. CDR1 SGHTS and CDR2 YDEGEE come from the germline V gene. The CDR3 DNA follows: TGTGCCAGCAGCTTTGACAGTGGCCCTAACTATGGCTACACCTTC. It specifies CASSFDSGPNYGYTF.

This chain links TRBV11-2 with TRBJ1-3; D might be TRBD1 (5 bases). CDR3 size: 15 residues. The V end was cut by 2 bases, the J end by 1 base, with 9 bases between. The germline CDR1 and CDR2 sequences are SGHAT and FQNNGV. Written as DNA, the CDR3 is TGTGCCAGCAGCTTATTTGGGGGGTCTGGAAACACCATATATTTT. Translation gives CASSLFGGSGNTIYF.

This sequence joins TRBV19 and TRBJ2-7; the match to TRBD2 covers 10 bases. The CDR3 contains 17 residues. The V gene's germline CDR1 is LNHDA and CDR2 SQIVND (reference sequence). J gave up 2 bases and V 4 bases, and 11 bases lay outside the gene matches. The DNA for the CDR3 is TGTGCCAGTAGTAAGGGGGCTTCGCTAGCGGGGGCCTACGAGCAGTACTTC. It yields the protein CASSKGASLAGAYEQYF.

This sequence joins TRBV6-5 and TRBJ2-7, with 8 bases lining up with TRBD1. J gave up 2 bases and V 5 bases, and 5 bases lay outside the gene matches. Germline lookup yields CDR1 MNHEY and CDR2 SVGAGI. This CDR3 has 14 amino acids. The CDR3 DNA sequence: TGTGCCAGCAGTCTGACAGGGGTAGCCTACGAGCAGTACTTC. Protein product: CASSLTGVAYEQYF.

The chain employs TRBV10-3 and TRBJ2-5; D is tentatively TRBD1 or TRBD2 (6 bases each). This CDR3 has 16 amino acids. The ends were cut back, 3 bases at V and 2 bases at J, with 16 bases in the middle. Germline V gives CDR1 ENHRY, CDR2 SYGVKD. The CDR3 here is CAISDPPGAEQETQYF. CDR3 nucleotide sequence: TGTGCCATCAGTGACCCCCCGGGGGCAGAGCAAGAGACCCAGTACTTC.

The V gene is TRBV6-2 or TRBV6-3, the J gene TRBJ2-1, with 9 bases that match TRBD1. The V gene end was trimmed by 2 bases and the J gene end by 3 bases; junction bases not matched to a gene: 5. Germline values: CDR1 MNHEY, CDR2 SVGEGT. CDR3 size: 16 residues. CDR3 sequence: CASSYSTDRGYNEQFF. The CDR3 DNA reads as TGTGCCAGCAGTTACAGTACGGACAGGGGCTACAATGAGCAGTTCTTC.

This clone was recorded once. The chain uses TRBV11-3 and TRBJ2-5; the match to TRBD2 covers 13 bases. This CDR3 comprises 16 residues. V gave up 1 base and J gave up 1 base; unmatched junction bases: 0. CDR1 is SGHNT and CDR2 is YENEEA in the germline V gene. The CDR3 is CASSLGLAGGQETQYF. CDR3 in DNA: TGTGCCAGCAGCTTAGGACTAGCGGGAGGCCAAGAGACCCAGTACTTC.

This chain joins TRBV10-2 and TRBJ1-5; D gene unclear. CDR1 WSHSY and CDR2 SAAADI come from the germline V gene. Trimming pared 3 bases from V and 5 bases from J, leaving 11 bases between. There are 14 residues in the CDR3. The CDR3 DNA follows: TGCGCCAGCAGTGAAGGTCAGAATTATCAGCCCCAGCATTTT. As protein: CASSEGQNYQPQHF.

The chain joins TRBV15 to TRBJ2-7; D possibly uses TRBD1 or TRBD2 (6 bases each). The length of the CDR3 is 16 residues. V lost 0 bases to trimming and J lost 4 bases, with 16 bases between them. Germline V gene data show CDR1 as LNHNV and CDR2 as YYDKDF (reference sequence). The CDR3 DNA follows: TGTGCCACCAGCAGAGATAGGGGGGTCCCTACGTACGAGCAGTACTTC. Amino acids: CATSRDRGVPTYEQYF.

This clone was seen only a few times. The J gene is TRBJ2-1, the V gene TRBV7-9; 9 bases fit TRBD2. Germline V lookup: CDR1 SEHNR, CDR2 FQNEAQ (reference sequence). CDR3 length: 16 amino acids. The J segment lost 8 bases and the V segment lost 5 bases, leaving 13 bases of the junction unmatched. The CDR3 region has the DNA TGTGCCAGCAGCAGGAGGATAGCGGGAGCCAGGTATGAGCAGTTCTTC. Translating gives CASSRRIAGARYEQFF.

The chain links TRBV6-5 to TRBJ1-1; D is possibly TRBD1 (6 bases). The CDR3 spans 15 residues. Germline assignment: CDR1 MNHEY and CDR2 SVGAGI. Trimming cost V 2 bases and J 1 base, with 11 bases left between them. DNA of the CDR3: TGTGCCAGCAGTTACGGGGGCTGGCAGAACACTGAAGCTTTCTTT. Residues: CASSYGGWQNTEAFF.